These 8 T cell receptor beta chains originate from one sample sequenced in a study of identical twins (dated by TCRdb to the mid-2010s). Library preparation employed 5' RACE. Sequencing used an Illumina HiSeq 2000. The public sequencing data were trimmed at Q25 with fastp and processed into clonotypes with MiXCR by TCRdb, which kept only in-frame beta chains. Identical CDR3 proteins give one entry, which carries the most common genes and DNA. Recorded for this sample are 300,000 to 400,000 distinct CDR3 sequences; 9% to 10% of them occurred a single time. The ten largest clones add up to roughly 8.9% of the sample. Source material: naive T cells sorted from blood. The sample's cell subset or site label, in plain terms: cells isolated with a human naive T-cell isolation kit. The receptors here all came from a woman aged 50 to 60 in good health.

This clonotype was seen more than once but under ten times. The chain carries TRBV5-1 and TRBJ2-1; D is possibly TRBD2 (5 bases). With 1 base removed from V and 8 bases from J, the gap between germline ends came to 7 bases. CDR1 is SGHRS and CDR2 is YFSETQ in the germline V gene. CDR3 length: 12 amino acids. This chain's CDR3 is CASSLSGHEQFF. In nucleotides, the CDR3 is TGCGCCAGCAGCTTGAGCGGTCATGAGCAGTTCTTC.

The chain couples TRBV7-8 to TRBJ2-7, with no clear D. The V gene's germline CDR1 is SGHVS and CDR2 FQNEAQ. Between the trimmed V and J ends, which lost 0 bases and 6 bases, there was a span of 18 bases. This CDR3 has 16 residues. CDR3 bases: TGTGCCAGCAGCTTAGCCGAAGTCCCTATTAATTTCGAGCAGTACTTC. The encoded protein is CASSLAEVPINFEQYF.

The gene calls are TRBV2 and TRBJ1-2, with D hard to call. The CDR3 is made up of 12 amino acids. The V gene lost 7 bases and the J gene lost 4 bases, with 10 bases spanning the gap. CDR1 is SNHLY and CDR2 is FYNNEI in the germline V gene. CDR3: CASKVEAYGYTF. For the CDR3, the DNA is TGTGCCAGCAAGGTCGAAGCCTATGGCTACACCTTC.

This clonotype has a handful of counts. This chain uses TRBV24-1 with TRBJ2-3; D is undetermined. This CDR3 spans 12 amino acids. V was cut by 5 bases and J by 6 bases, with 8 bases left in between. From germline, CDR1 is KGHDR and CDR2 SFDVKD. The DNA for the CDR3 is TGTGCCACCAGTGCCTCCCTGGATACGCAGTATTTT. It codes for CATSASLDTQYF.

In its sample, this clonotype was seen a few times. The rearrangement joins TRBV20-1 to TRBJ2-1; D ambiguous. CDR1 is DFQATT, CDR2 SNEGSKA, per germline (reference sequence). Deletions cut 1 base from V and 0 bases from J, with 16 bases between. The CDR3 is made up of 17 amino acids. CDR3 sequence: CSARVIGRRSSYNEQFF. DNA for the CDR3: TGCAGTGCTAGAGTTATAGGGCGGAGAAGCTCCTACAATGAGCAGTTCTTC.

This clonotype has a handful of counts. The genes are TRBV7-2 and TRBJ2-7; TRBD2 is a possible D gene (6 bases). V lost 5 bases and J 7 bases, leaving 15 bases between the germline ends. The CDR3 consists of 13 residues. Germline-derived CDR1 and CDR2 are SGHTA and FQGNSA. CDR3 loop: CASSAASVGEQYV. Written as DNA, the CDR3 is TGTGCCAGCAGCGCGGCTAGCGTGGGAGAGCAGTACGTC.

The gene calls are TRBV12-3 or TRBV12-4 and TRBJ2-7, with a tentative D call TRBD2 (5 bases). Trimming left V 3 bases short and J 7 bases short, with 13 bases between. The CDR3 is made up of 13 amino acids. The CDR3 sequence is CASSFGLPGEQYF. Written as DNA, the CDR3 is TGTGCCAGCAGTTTCGGGCTCCCGGGGGAGCAGTACTTC.

The chain joins TRBV4-1 to TRBJ2-3; D may be TRBD1 or TRBD2 (5 bases each). CDR1 is MGHRA, CDR2 YSYEKL, per germline. This CDR3 is built from 14 residues. Trimming took 1 base from V and 4 from J, leaving 9 bases between them. As DNA, the CDR3 is TGCGCCAGCAGCCAAGTACTAGGGGCAGATACGCAGTATTTT. Its protein is CASSQVLGADTQYF.